Given below is one TCR beta chain in context. Per the authors' pipeline: By means of reference gene primer amplification, nucleated cell counts were estimated. The protocol was immunoSEQ multiplex PCR, while the TCRdb copy is restricted to in-frame clones and leaves out a portion. V and J calls and clone size follow that table, whereas D and trimming were derived from the DNA. The table records 90,000 to 120,000 clones, about 80% of them present only once. These data are taken from a study of blood T cell repertoires in COVID-19. About the research overall: Both acute and convalescent COVID-19 samples were obtained from the United States, Italy and Spain. PBMCs, B-cell-depleted T cells, or T cells provided the cDNA or gDNA that made up the material.

Germline V gives CDR1 KGHSH, CDR2 LQKENI. The CDR3 consists of 11 residues. V shed 4 bases and J 11 bases; nucleotides not matched to a gene: 3. The source of this sequence is an elderly woman with active or convalescent COVID-19. The chain combines TRBV18 with TRBJ1-1; 8 bases fit TRBD1. Sequenced material: peripheral blood. The CDR3 DNA follows: TGTGCCAGCTCACTGACAGGGGAGGCTTTCTTT. As protein: CASSLTGEAFF.